Below, 10 T cell receptor beta chains from the same sample are listed, as sequenced in a study of regulatory T cells in long-lasting Graves disease. Arm-PCR of CDR3 regions and iRepertoire HTBI primers were used to build TCR beta libraries. TCRdb independently ran MiXCR on the multiplex PCR reads; one entry per CDR3 protein. This table holds about 660,000 distinct CDR3 sequences, approximately 31% found once. The time point here: persistent/refractory GD, antithyroid drugs over 5 years with positive TRAb. Following extraction of RNA from PBMCs, that RNA was used to make the TCR library. Sequencing was performed on peripheral blood mononuclear cells (PBMCs), taken when the disease was refractory, from a patient treated with antithyroid drugs. The receptors were gathered from a female donor with Graves disease.

This clonotype has ten or more counts. The V and J genes are TRBV2 and TRBJ1-2; 12 nucleotides line up with TRBD1. CDR1 and CDR2 (germline): SNHLY, FYNNEI. The CDR3 length is 13 residues. J was trimmed by 6 bases and V by 6 bases; bases with no gene match: 2. The CDR3 DNA reads as TGTGCCAGCAGGGGACAGGGGGCGGATGGCTACACCTTC. It translates to CASRGQGADGYTF. The variable domain in full, with the rest retrieved from reference TRBV2 and TRBJ1-2, is EPEVTQTPSHQVTQMGQEVILRCVPISNHLYFYWYRQILGQKVEFLVSFYNNEISEKSEIFDDQFSVERPDGSNFTLKIRSTKLEDSAMYFCASRGQGADGYTFGSGTRLTVV.

This clonotype was observed at least ten times. The rearrangement uses TRBV30 and TRBJ1-4, with D possibly being TRBD1 (5 bases). V lost 3 bases, J lost 5 bases, and 10 bases lay in between. Germline V gene sequence: CDR1 GTSNPN, CDR2 SVGIG (reference sequence). The CDR3 contains 13 residues. The CDR3 sequence is CAWRGPANEKLFF. The DNA of the CDR3 is TGTGCCTGGAGGGGACCGGCGAATGAAAAACTGTTTTTT. Based on the CDR3 plus reference TRBV30 and TRBJ1-4, the full variable domain is SQTIHQWPATLVQPVGSPLSLECTVEGTSNPNLYWYRQAAGRGLQLLFYSVGIGQISSEVPQNLSASRPQDRQFILSSKKLLLSDSGFYLCAWRGPANEKLFFGSGTQLSVL.

This clonotype was seen many times. The chain employs TRBV28 and TRBJ1-2, with D perhaps TRBD1 (5 bases). The CDR3 loop spans 17 amino acids. Germline lookup yields CDR1 MDHEN and CDR2 SYDVKM. The V end was cut by 1 base, the J end by 5 bases, with 20 bases between. CDR3 protein: CASSLFRVRDRGYGYTF. The CDR3 nucleotides read TGTGCCAGCAGTTTATTTAGGGTACGGGACCGAGGGTATGGCTACACCTTC.

The rearrangement uses TRBV3-1 and TRBJ1-2; 9 nucleotides line up with TRBD1. Germline V gives CDR1 LGHDT, CDR2 YNNKEL (reference sequence). The CDR3 has 18 amino acids. V lost 4 bases, J lost 3 bases, and 15 bases stayed unmatched. The DNA of the CDR3 is TGTGCCAGCAGCCGACTGTCCCGGGACAGGGTCGGGGACTATGGCTACACCTTC. It codes for CASSRLSRDRVGDYGYTF.

In this sample, this clonotype turned up a few times. The chain recombines TRBV11-2 with TRBJ2-7, with D unresolved. This CDR3 region has 14 residues. Trimming shortened V by 5 bases and J by 1 base, and 12 bases separated the two germline ends. The V gene's germline CDR1 is SGHAT and CDR2 FQNNGV. The CDR3: CASSPGGISYEQYF. In DNA, the CDR3 is TGTGCCAGCAGCCCGGGCGGCATTTCCTACGAGCAGTACTTC.

Only a few counts were recorded for this clonotype. The V call is TRBV2, the J call TRBJ2-2; D gene uncertain. The length of the CDR3 is 15 residues. V gave up 7 bases and J gave up 0 bases, with 12 bases separating them. Germline-derived CDR1 and CDR2 are SNHLY and FYNNEI. The CDR3 is CASKSGQANTGELFF. DNA for the CDR3: TGTGCCAGCAAGTCCGGGCAGGCGAACACCGGGGAGCTGTTTTTT.

This clonotype was detected only a few times. The chain uses TRBV27 and TRBJ1-1, with D unresolved. The germline gives CDR1 MNHEY, CDR2 SMNVEV (reference sequence). V lost 2 bases to trimming and J lost 10 bases, with 17 bases between them. The CDR3 sequence is 14 residues long. CDR3 protein: CASSLMGSGIGAFF. CDR3 DNA: TGTGCCAGCAGTTTAATGGGTAGCGGGATAGGAGCTTTCTTT.

This clonotype was seen ten or more times. The chain recombines TRBV28 with TRBJ1-5; no clear D gene. The V end was cut by 3 bases, the J end by 6 bases, with 12 bases between. Germline lookup yields CDR1 MDHEN and CDR2 SYDVKM. This CDR3 has 14 residues. CDR3 sequence reads: CASSLGFGTQPQHF. The DNA for the CDR3 is TGTGCCAGCAGTTTGGGGTTCGGCACTCAGCCCCAGCATTTT. Full variable domain (missing parts from reference TRBV28 and TRBJ1-5): DVKVTQSSRYLVKRTGEKVFLECVQDMDHENMFWYRQDPGLGLRLIYFSYDVKMKEKGDIPEGYSVSREKKERFSLILESASTNQTSMYLCASSLGFGTQPQHFGDGTRLSIL.

V gene TRBV9 combines with J gene TRBJ2-5; a possible D gene is TRBD2 (6 bases). Germline V lookup: CDR1 SGDLS, CDR2 YYNGEE. CDR3 length: 16 residues. With 3 bases removed from V and 0 bases from J, the gap between germline ends came to 15 bases. DNA of the CDR3: TGTGCCAGCAGCGAAGGGGCGGGGACGAACCAAGAGACCCAGTACTTC. Translation: CASSEGAGTNQETQYF.

This clonotype was observed a single time. CDR3 coding DNA: TGTGCCATCAGCCGAACGTCTAGCGGGGGACTAGCCGCGAACACCGGGGAGCTGTTTTTT. Its translation is CAISRTSSGGLAANTGELFF. The chain couples TRBV10-3 to TRBJ2-2, with 10 bases identical to TRBD2. The CDR3 is 20 residues long. In germline, CDR1 is ENHRY, CDR2 SYGVKD. J was trimmed by 0 bases and V by 6 bases; bases with no gene match: 16.